This is a list of T cell receptor beta chains from one sample in a study of blood T cell repertoires in COVID-19. Sequenced by immunoSEQ multiplex PCR; TCRdb stores in-frame clones only, minus some. The sample lists 250,000 to 300,000 clones; 85% were seen once. The sequenced sample was PBMCs or T cells enriched from blood (not recorded which). Receptors were obtained from a woman aged 45-65 years who had been exposed to COVID-19. The CDR3 runs from the conserved cysteine through the conserved F or W. The D gene is left open where the match is weak. Rows give clone size only sometimes, using once, few, many, or a class for an expanded clone.

abundance	d_gene	v_gene	j_gene	CDR3nt	CDR3aa
-	-	TRBV5-4	TRBJ1-2	TGTGCCAGCAGCCCCCCGGGCTATGGCTACACCTTC	CASSPPGYGYTF
-	TRBD1	TRBV29-1	TRBJ2-5	TGCAGCACCCGGGACAGGGCCACCCCGGGACCGGAGACCCAGTACTTC	CSTRDRATPGPETQYF
few	-	TRBV29-1	TRBJ2-3	TGCAGCGTTGATCGGCAGGCTGGAAATACGCAGTATTTT	CSVDRQAGNTQYF
-	TRBD2	TRBV2	TRBJ2-7	TGTGCCAGCAGAGAGACTAGCGGGGGCGAGCAGTACTTC	CASRETSGGEQYF
once	TRBD1	TRBV3-1/TRBV3-2	TRBJ1-6	TGTGCCAGCAGCCAAGGCCGAGGGACAGGGGAATCACCCCTCCACTTT	CASSQGRGTGESPLHF
few	-	TRBV12-3/TRBV12-4	TRBJ1-2	TGTGCCAGCAGTTTAGTTAAGTACGGTGGCTACACCTTC	CASSLVKYGGYTF
many	TRBD2	TRBV6-2/TRBV6-3	TRBJ2-6	TGTGCCAGCAGTTACTCACGTCGACTAGCGGGGGGGAGCTCTGGGGCCAACGTCCTGACTTTC	CASSYSRRLAGGSSGANVLTF
-	-	TRBV12-3/TRBV12-4	TRBJ1-1	TGTGCCAGCAGTAATCTATCCGGGAGGGAAGCTTTCTTT	CASSNLSGREAFF
few	-	TRBV4-3	TRBJ1-1	TGCGCCAGCAGCCAAGAACCAGGGGCCACTGAAGCTTTCTTT	CASSQEPGATEAFF
-	TRBD1	TRBV3-1/TRBV3-2	TRBJ1-1	TGTGCCAGCAGCCTCACCCGAGGACAGGGTAAAGGTGAAGCTTTCTTT	CASSLTRGQGKGEAFF
-	-	TRBV6-5	TRBJ1-1	TGTGCCAGCAGTATGGCAGGGGACACTGAAGCTTTCTTT	CASSMAGDTEAFF
many	-	TRBV4-1	TRBJ2-1	TGCGCCAGCAGCCACCCATCGAGGGGGTGGGAGCAGTTCTTC	CASSHPSRGWEQFF